This T cell receptor beta chain was captured by sequencing in a study of CD8 T cells in Susac syndrome. The patients serving as multiple sclerosis controls were treatment-naive. They had stable or active relapsing-remitting disease and fulfilled revised McDonald criteria. TEMRA cells were FACS-enriched and CD8+ and CD4+ T cells negatively isolated. Study-level findings and limits: Individuals included in the TCR sequencing and HLA analysis were acknowledged by the study to be relatively few in number.

cDNA came from roughly 0.47 to 1 ug RNA primed by random hexamers. Across 54 Vbeta and 13 Jbeta, immunoSEQ multiplex PCR amplified TCR beta CDR3. A single record per CDR3 protein comes from TCRdb applying MiXCR to the immunoSEQ multiplex PCR reads. The sample consists of about 300,000 distinct CDR3 sequences, approximately 85% of them appearing once. The CDR3 has 15 amino acids. Trimming shortened V by 2 bases and J by 5 bases, and 13 bases separated the two germline ends. The germline gives CDR1 MNHNS, CDR2 SASEGT. On this clonotype: Its antigen is still unknown.

The rearrangement uses TRBV6-1 and TRBJ1-5; perhaps TRBD1 as D (6 bases). This TCR was recovered from a human donor with multiple sclerosis. The sample was CD8+ T cells from PBMCs. Here the CDR3 reads CASSEFRGWDQPQHF. The DNA of the CDR3 is TGTGCCAGCAGTGAATTCAGGGGCTGGGATCAGCCCCAGCATTTT.